These T cell receptor beta chains were read from a single sample in a study of control samples from healthy donors and cancer patients. Repertoires were generated with immunoSEQ multiplex PCR, while TCRdb's copy carries only in-frame clones and drops some. The sample has 100,000 to 150,000 clones, 70% to 90% seen once. The source material was blood. These receptor sequences come from a man between 45 and 60 years old in good health. CDR3s include the opening cysteine and the closing phenylalanine or tryptophan. The D gene is left open where the match is weak. Only some rows state a clone size, as once, few, many or a class for expanded clones.

j_call: TRBJ2-5; d_call: TRBD2; clone_size: NA; v_call: TRBV6-5; cdr3_aa: CASRGSGGEETQYF; cdr3_nt: TGTGCCAGCAGGGGTAGCGGGGGGGAAGAGACCCAGTACTTC
j_call: TRBJ2-3; d_call: TRBD2; clone_size: NA; v_call: TRBV7-6; cdr3_aa: CASSSLAGTGPDTQYF; cdr3_nt: TGTGCCAGCAGCTCCCTAGCGGGGACTGGGCCAGATACGCAGTATTTT
j_call: TRBJ1-6; d_call: TRBD1; clone_size: NA; v_call: TRBV28; cdr3_aa: CASGQGDSPLHF; cdr3_nt: TGTGCCAGCGGACAGGGGGATTCACCCCTCCACTTT
j_call: TRBJ1-1; d_call: NA; clone_size: NA; v_call: TRBV9; cdr3_aa: CASSGGKGELAGRAFF; cdr3_nt: TGTGCCAGCAGCGGAGGAAAGGGGGAACTGGCAGGACGCGCTTTCTTT
j_call: TRBJ1-2; d_call: TRBD1; clone_size: NA; v_call: TRBV12-3/TRBV12-4; cdr3_aa: CASSRDSYGYTF; cdr3_nt: TGTGCCAGCAGTCGGGACAGTTATGGCTACACCTTC
j_call: TRBJ1-2; d_call: NA; clone_size: once; v_call: TRBV7-6; cdr3_aa: CASSRDSTNYGYTF; cdr3_nt: TGTGCCAGCAGCAGGGACTCCACTAACTATGGCTACACCTTC
j_call: TRBJ2-2; d_call: NA; clone_size: NA; v_call: TRBV7-6; cdr3_aa: CASSAEGVFWGSPSGELFF; cdr3_nt: TGTGCCAGCAGCGCCGAAGGGGTGTTTTGGGGGTCCCCTTCCGGGGAGCTGTTTTTT
j_call: TRBJ2-7; d_call: TRBD1; clone_size: once; v_call: TRBV29-1; cdr3_aa: CSVESGQGSYEQYF; cdr3_nt: TGCAGCGTTGAGTCGGGACAGGGGTCCTACGAGCAGTACTTC
j_call: TRBJ1-4; d_call: NA; clone_size: NA; v_call: TRBV16; cdr3_aa: CASSQSEGSEKLFF; cdr3_nt: TGTGCCAGCAGCCAATCCGAAGGGAGTGAAAAACTGTTTTTT
j_call: TRBJ2-5; d_call: NA; clone_size: NA; v_call: TRBV2; cdr3_aa: CASSEAKVQYF; cdr3_nt: TGTGCCAGCAGTGAAGCGAAGGTCCAGTACTTC
j_call: TRBJ2-3; d_call: TRBD2; clone_size: NA; v_call: TRBV5-1; cdr3_aa: CASSSNVGGADTQYF; cdr3_nt: TGCGCCAGCAGCTCAAACGTGGGGGGGGCAGATACGCAGTATTTT
j_call: TRBJ1-1; d_call: NA; clone_size: NA; v_call: TRBV29-1; cdr3_aa: CSVVGAGLNTEAFF; cdr3_nt: TGCAGCGTTGTAGGCGCAGGATTGAACACTGAAGCTTTCTTT
j_call: TRBJ2-2; d_call: NA; clone_size: NA; v_call: TRBV2; cdr3_aa: CASSVQLNTGELFF; cdr3_nt: TGTGCCAGCAGTGTTCAGCTGAACACCGGGGAGCTGTTTTTT
j_call: TRBJ2-2; d_call: NA; clone_size: once; v_call: TRBV2; cdr3_aa: CASSGGRGSTGELFF; cdr3_nt: TGTGCCAGCAGTGGAGGGCGGGGAAGCACCGGGGAGCTGTTTTTT
j_call: TRBJ2-2; d_call: TRBD1; clone_size: NA; v_call: TRBV28; cdr3_aa: CAGRQGWTGELFF; cdr3_nt: TGTGCCGGGAGACAGGGGTGGACCGGGGAGCTGTTTTTT
j_call: TRBJ2-5; d_call: NA; clone_size: NA; v_call: TRBV30; cdr3_aa: CAWSAGEAGETQYF; cdr3_nt: TGTGCCTGGAGCGCCGGGGAGGCTGGAGAGACCCAGTACTTC
j_call: TRBJ1-2; d_call: NA; clone_size: few; v_call: TRBV10-3; cdr3_aa: CAITEVGEHGYTF; cdr3_nt: TGTGCCATCACCGAGGTAGGGGAGCACGGCTACACCTTC
j_call: TRBJ2-7; d_call: NA; clone_size: NA; v_call: TRBV6-6; cdr3_aa: CASGGTALEQYF; cdr3_nt: TGTGCCAGCGGCGGGACAGCCTTAGAGCAGTACTTC
j_call: TRBJ1-2; d_call: NA; clone_size: NA; v_call: TRBV2; cdr3_aa: CASSERGINYGYTF; cdr3_nt: TGTGCCAGCAGTGAGAGAGGCATTAACTATGGCTACACCTTC
j_call: TRBJ1-6; d_call: TRBD1; clone_size: NA; v_call: TRBV19; cdr3_aa: CASTIGQGDSPLHF; cdr3_nt: TGTGCCAGTACCATAGGACAGGGTGATTCACCCCTCCACTTT
j_call: TRBJ1-5; d_call: NA; clone_size: NA; v_call: TRBV6-1; cdr3_aa: CASSVFSVRGNQPQHF; cdr3_nt: TGTGCCAGCAGTGTTTTTTCGGTCAGGGGTAACCAGCCCCAGCATTTT
j_call: TRBJ1-6; d_call: NA; clone_size: NA; v_call: TRBV11-3; cdr3_aa: CASSAQQGGNSPLHF; cdr3_nt: TGTGCCAGCAGCGCTCAGCAGGGTGGGAATTCACCCCTCCACTTT
j_call: TRBJ2-7; d_call: NA; clone_size: NA; v_call: TRBV12-3/TRBV12-4; cdr3_aa: CASSPAGYEQYF; cdr3_nt: TGTGCCAGCAGTCCGGCGGGCTACGAGCAGTACTTC
j_call: TRBJ1-1; d_call: NA; clone_size: NA; v_call: TRBV5-1; cdr3_aa: CASSREGKNTEAFF; cdr3_nt: TGCGCCAGCAGCAGGGAGGGGAAGAACACTGAAGCTTTCTTT
j_call: TRBJ2-3; d_call: TRBD2; clone_size: NA; v_call: TRBV14; cdr3_aa: CASSQGLAGITDTQYF; cdr3_nt: TGTGCCAGCAGCCAGGGACTAGCGGGGATAACAGATACGCAGTATTTT
j_call: TRBJ1-1; d_call: NA; clone_size: once; v_call: TRBV4-1; cdr3_aa: CASSQDRGKVGAFF; cdr3_nt: TGCGCCAGCAGCCAAGATCGGGGTAAAGTGGGAGCTTTCTTT
j_call: TRBJ1-5; d_call: NA; clone_size: NA; v_call: TRBV2; cdr3_aa: CASRNWENQPQHF; cdr3_nt: TGTGCCAGCCGAAACTGGGAGAATCAGCCCCAGCATTTT
j_call: TRBJ1-5; d_call: NA; clone_size: NA; v_call: TRBV7-9; cdr3_aa: CASSFSEFGQPQHF; cdr3_nt: TGTGCCAGCAGCTTTTCAGAGTTTGGTCAGCCCCAGCATTTT
j_call: TRBJ2-7; d_call: NA; clone_size: NA; v_call: TRBV6-1; cdr3_aa: CASSEAGYEQYF; cdr3_nt: TGTGCCAGCAGTGAAGCCGGCTACGAGCAGTACTTC
j_call: TRBJ2-3; d_call: NA; clone_size: few; v_call: TRBV9; cdr3_aa: CASSVEGETTDTQYF; cdr3_nt: TGTGCCAGCAGCGTAGAGGGGGAAACCACAGATACGCAGTATTTT
j_call: TRBJ1-5; d_call: NA; clone_size: NA; v_call: TRBV28; cdr3_aa: CASSLFGDQPQHF; cdr3_nt: TGTGCCAGCAGTTTATTCGGGGATCAGCCCCAGCATTTT
j_call: TRBJ2-2; d_call: NA; clone_size: NA; v_call: TRBV24-1; cdr3_aa: CASQPTVNTGELFF; cdr3_nt: TGTGCCAGCCAGCCGACAGTAAACACCGGGGAGCTGTTTTTT
j_call: TRBJ1-1; d_call: NA; clone_size: once; v_call: TRBV18; cdr3_aa: CASSSDTNGWNEAFF; cdr3_nt: TGTGCCAGCTCATCGGACACCAACGGATGGAATGAAGCTTTCTTT
j_call: TRBJ2-7; d_call: TRBD1; clone_size: NA; v_call: TRBV5-1; cdr3_aa: CASSLTTGGTYEQYF; cdr3_nt: TGCGCCAGCAGCTTAACGACAGGGGGCACCTACGAGCAGTACTTC
j_call: TRBJ1-2; d_call: NA; clone_size: NA; v_call: TRBV4-1; cdr3_aa: CASSREVNYGYTF; cdr3_nt: TGCGCCAGCAGCCGTGAAGTAAACTATGGCTACACCTTC
j_call: TRBJ2-1; d_call: NA; clone_size: NA; v_call: TRBV7-2; cdr3_aa: CASSSWDWKGNEQFF; cdr3_nt: TGTGCCAGCAGCTCATGGGACTGGAAGGGGAATGAGCAGTTCTTC
j_call: TRBJ2-6; d_call: NA; clone_size: NA; v_call: TRBV18; cdr3_aa: CASSPGLTGANVLTF; cdr3_nt: TGTGCCAGCTCACCAGGACTGACTGGGGCCAACGTCCTGACTTTC
j_call: TRBJ1-1; d_call: NA; clone_size: NA; v_call: TRBV7-9; cdr3_aa: CASSLQGGTTEAFF; cdr3_nt: TGTGCCAGCAGCCTACAGGGAGGTACCACTGAAGCTTTCTTT
j_call: TRBJ2-5; d_call: NA; clone_size: NA; v_call: TRBV5-1; cdr3_aa: CASSRDTGPETQYF; cdr3_nt: TGCGCCAGCAGCAGGGACACGGGGCCCGAGACCCAGTACTTC
j_call: TRBJ1-1; d_call: NA; clone_size: once; v_call: TRBV4-1; cdr3_aa: CASSQGPSMNTEAFF; cdr3_nt: TGCGCCAGCAGCCAAGGACCCAGCATGAACACTGAAGCTTTCTTT
j_call: TRBJ2-5; d_call: TRBD1; clone_size: NA; v_call: TRBV10-3; cdr3_aa: CAISDRSGTGYETQYF; cdr3_nt: TGTGCCATCAGTGACAGATCCGGGACAGGGTACGAGACCCAGTACTTC
j_call: TRBJ2-2; d_call: TRBD1; clone_size: NA; v_call: TRBV7-3; cdr3_aa: CASSLGQGIGGELFF; cdr3_nt: TGTGCCAGCAGCTTGGGACAGGGTATAGGCGGGGAGCTGTTTTTT
j_call: TRBJ1-1; d_call: NA; clone_size: NA; v_call: TRBV7-2; cdr3_aa: CASSYLTGFTEAFF; cdr3_nt: TGTGCCAGCAGCTACCTCACAGGGTTCACTGAAGCTTTCTTT